This is a list of T cell receptor beta chains from one sample in a study of blood T cell repertoires in COVID-19. Clones were sequenced by immunoSEQ multiplex PCR, and TCRdb holds only the in-frame ones, with some missing. Counted here are 55,000 to 80,000 clones, approximately 83% occurring once; the ten biggest clones make up roughly 12%. The material sequenced was peripheral blood. These receptors originate from a human donor in a cohort sampled during active COVID-19. Each CDR3 is given with its conserved first and last residue. Fields, in order: V gene, J gene, D gene, clone size, CDR3 DNA, CDR3 protein. A D gene is named only where the DNA matches it firmly. Only some rows state a clone size, as once, few, many or a class for expanded clones.

TRBV5-1	TRBJ2-5	-	-	TGCGCCAGCAGCTTGGGAGGACTTCACCAAGAGACCCAGTACTTC	CASSLGGLHQETQYF
TRBV18	TRBJ1-4	-	-	TGTGCCAGCTCACCGGGTTCAGTAGCCTTAAATGAAAAACTGTTTTTT	CASSPGSVALNEKLFF
TRBV2	TRBJ2-7	TRBD2	-	TGTGCCAGCAGGATAGCGGGGGAAGAGCAGTACTTC	CASRIAGEEQYF
TRBV18	TRBJ2-5	TRBD1	once	TGTGCCAGCTCACCGACAGGGTCTACAAAGACCCAGTACTTC	CASSPTGSTKTQYF
TRBV5-6	TRBJ1-5	TRBD1	few	TGTGCCAGCAGCCTAGAGGGGGCGCGAAGCAATCAGCCCCAGCATTTT	CASSLEGARSNQPQHF
TRBV18	TRBJ1-1	-	-	TGTGCCAGCTCACCAGGGGAGGTTAAGTTGGGCACTGAAGCTTTCTTT	CASSPGEVKLGTEAFF
TRBV14	TRBJ2-3	TRBD2	-	TGTGCCAGCAGCCAAGATCTTAGCGGGGGGGGTCATCGCACAGATACGCAGTATTTT	CASSQDLSGGGHRTDTQYF
TRBV5-3	TRBJ2-7	TRBD1	-	TGTGCCAGAAGCTTTGGCCACAGGGGTCCCCACGAGCAGTACTTC	CARSFGHRGPHEQYF
TRBV7-2	TRBJ1-6	TRBD1	-	TGTGCCAGCAGCTTTCGATCGGGACAGACTTCACCCCTCCACTTT	CASSFRSGQTSPLHF
TRBV7-9	TRBJ2-7	-	-	TGTGCCAGCAGGCCGGGACACCTCTACGAGCAGTACTTC	CASRPGHLYEQYF
TRBV6-1	TRBJ1-2	-	-	TGTGCCAGCAGTGAAGGAACAAGAAACTATGGCTACACCTTC	CASSEGTRNYGYTF
TRBV19	TRBJ2-3	-	-	TGTGCCAGTAGTACCGGTGGGCCCACAGATACGCAGTATTTT	CASSTGGPTDTQYF
TRBV19	TRBJ1-5	TRBD1	once	TGTGCCAGTAGTATGAGGACAGGGGGTCAGCCCCAGCATTTT	CASSMRTGGQPQHF
TRBV29-1	TRBJ1-2	-	once	TGCAGCGTTGAGGACACTTCTAACTATGGCTACACCTTC	CSVEDTSNYGYTF
TRBV7-9	TRBJ2-6	-	-	TGTGCCAGCAGCCGATCGAGGGCCGCGGGGGCCAACGTCCTGACTTTC	CASSRSRAAGANVLTF
TRBV7-9	TRBJ1-1	-	-	TGTGCCAGCAGCTTAGAGCGAGGTACTGAAGCTTTCTTT	CASSLERGTEAFF
TRBV27	TRBJ2-4	TRBD1	few	TGTGCCAGCAGTTCGGGACAGGTTGCCAAAAACATTCAGTACTTC	CASSSGQVAKNIQYF
TRBV4-1	TRBJ2-7	TRBD1	-	TGCGCCAGCAGCCAAGATACGGGACAGGGATACGAGCAGTACTTC	CASSQDTGQGYEQYF
TRBV15	TRBJ2-3	-	-	TGTGCCACCAGCAGCCGCCGCGTAGCGCGAAAGGGTACAGATACGCAGTATTTT	CATSSRRVARKGTDTQYF
TRBV27	TRBJ2-7	TRBD2	-	TGTGCCAGCAGCGTATACGGCAGAGGAGGTAGCGGGGGGCCGACCGAGCAGTACTTC	CASSVYGRGGSGGPTEQYF
TRBV19	TRBJ1-3	-	few	TGTGCCAGTAGTACCCCGAGGGCGCGGGGAAACACCATATATTTT	CASSTPRARGNTIYF
TRBV30	TRBJ1-4	-	-	TGTGCCTGGAGTGTCAGGCCCTCCAATGAAAAACTGTTTTTT	CAWSVRPSNEKLFF
TRBV3-1/TRBV3-2	TRBJ1-5	TRBD1	-	TGTGCCAGCAGCCAAGACCCGGGGACAGGTCCCTATAGCAATCAGCCCCAGCATTTT	CASSQDPGTGPYSNQPQHF
TRBV7-6	TRBJ1-5	-	few	TGTGCCAGCAGCTTTACGGGTGAGGGTGCGAATAGCAATCAGCCCCAGCATTTT	CASSFTGEGANSNQPQHF
TRBV11-3	TRBJ2-1	-	-	TGTGCCAGCAGCCCCCGGCCAGGGGTACTCAATGAGCAGTTCTTC	CASSPRPGVLNEQFF
TRBV6-6	TRBJ2-7	-	few	TGTGCCAGCAGTTTTGCAGGGTACGAGCAGTACTTC	CASSFAGYEQYF